The clone carrying this T cell receptor beta chain was picked up a small number of times. Its antigen is not identified. These data are taken from a study of T cell repertoires in cytomegalovirus infection. Background on the study: CMV infection and matching HLA type were both indicated by public TCR beta signatures.

This CDR3 contains 15 residues. The V gene's germline CDR1 is SGHNT and CDR2 YENEEA. After removal of 1 base from V and 5 bases from J, the junction contained 7 bases not matched to a gene. TCRdb redid the calling of the reads with MiXCR, one entry per CDR3 protein. The sample lists approximately 76,000 distinct CDR3 sequences; roughly a quarter were seen once. The source was CD8+ T cells from cultured PBMCs, collected from culture after CMV antigen stimulation. The TCR originated in a human donor in good health (CMV status not recorded). Some clones in this sample may be carry-over from other donors' samples. The chain is built from TRBV11-3 and TRBJ2-5, with 7 bases fitting TRBD1. CDR3 amino acids: CASSLADRVSETQYF. The CDR3 region has the DNA TGTGCCAGCAGCTTAGCCGACAGGGTATCGGAGACCCAGTACTTC.